One sample yielded the 4 T cell receptor beta chains listed below, sequenced in a study of cytotoxic CD8 clonotypes in ibrutinib-treated CLL. The assay was immunoSEQ multiplex PCR, and TCRdb's table has in-frame clones only and misses some. The data show hundreds of thousands of clones, with 70% to 80% seen just once and 5% to 7% held by the top ten. Material: PBMCs, obtained before ibrutinib treatment. These receptors were obtained from a human donor with chronic lymphocytic leukemia.

This clone was seen only a few times. The chain employs TRBV5-1 and TRBJ2-7; a possible D gene is TRBD1 (5 bases). CDR1 is SGHRS and CDR2 is YFSETQ in the germline V gene. V was pared by 5 bases and J by 3 bases, with 12 bases between. This CDR3 contains 13 residues. DNA of the CDR3: TGCGCCAGCAGGGCAGGGTCAGGCTACGAGCAGTACTTC. Its translation: CASRAGSGYEQYF.

The chain employs TRBV5-1 and TRBJ2-6; D gene unclear. CDR1 and CDR2 from the germline V gene are SGHRS and YFSETQ. The CDR3 is 15 amino acids. The V gene lost 4 bases and the J gene lost 2 bases, with 10 bases spanning the gap. The CDR3 DNA follows: TGCGCCAGCAGCCCGCAAAGCGCTGGGGCCAACGTCCTGACTTTC. It specifies CASSPQSAGANVLTF.

This clone came up a few times. The chain joins TRBV6-5 to TRBJ1-5; unclear D gene. The germline V gene has CDR1 MNHEY and CDR2 SVGAGI. There are 16 residues in the CDR3. V gave up 0 bases and J gave up 2 bases, with 11 bases separating them. The CDR3 reads CASSYSIQMGNQPQHF. CDR3 DNA: TGTGCCAGCAGTTACTCGATACAGATGGGCAATCAGCCCCAGCATTTT.

With regard to this clone: Its ends do not fully match the called genes, so a read error is possible. The chain joins TRBV7-7 to TRBJ2-7; D tentatively fits TRBD1 or TRBD2 (5 bases each). This CDR3 has 13 amino acids. Germline CDR1 and CDR2: SSHAT and FNYEAQ (reference sequence). In DNA form, the CDR3 reads TGTGCTAGCAGCTTAATGAGGGGCCACGAGCAGTACTTC. Translation: CASSLMRGHEQYF.